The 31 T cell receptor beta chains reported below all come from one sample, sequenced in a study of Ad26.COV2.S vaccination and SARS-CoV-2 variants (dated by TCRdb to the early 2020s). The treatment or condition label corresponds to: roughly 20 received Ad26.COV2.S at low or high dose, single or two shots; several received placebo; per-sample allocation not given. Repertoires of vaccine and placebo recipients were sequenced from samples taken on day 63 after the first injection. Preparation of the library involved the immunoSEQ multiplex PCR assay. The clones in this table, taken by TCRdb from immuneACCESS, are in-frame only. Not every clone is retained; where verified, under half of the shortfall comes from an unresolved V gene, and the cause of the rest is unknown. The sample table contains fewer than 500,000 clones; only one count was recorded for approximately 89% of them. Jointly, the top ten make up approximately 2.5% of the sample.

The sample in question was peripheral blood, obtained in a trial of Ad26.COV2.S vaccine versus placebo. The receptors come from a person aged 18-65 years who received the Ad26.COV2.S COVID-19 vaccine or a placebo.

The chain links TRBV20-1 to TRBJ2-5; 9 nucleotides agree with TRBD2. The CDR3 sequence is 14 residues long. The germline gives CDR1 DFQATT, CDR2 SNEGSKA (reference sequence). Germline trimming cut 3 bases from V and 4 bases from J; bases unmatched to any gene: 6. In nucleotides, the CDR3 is TGCAGTGCTAGTTTTAGCGGGGGACTAGAGACCCAGTACTTC. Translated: CSASFSGGLETQYF.

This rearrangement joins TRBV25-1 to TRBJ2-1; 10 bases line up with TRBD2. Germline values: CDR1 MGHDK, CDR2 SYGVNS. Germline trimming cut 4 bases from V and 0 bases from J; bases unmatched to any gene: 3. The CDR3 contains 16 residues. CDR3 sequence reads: CASSVSSGSSYNEQFF. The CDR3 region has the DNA TGTGCCAGCAGTGTCTCTAGCGGGAGCTCCTACAATGAGCAGTTCTTC.

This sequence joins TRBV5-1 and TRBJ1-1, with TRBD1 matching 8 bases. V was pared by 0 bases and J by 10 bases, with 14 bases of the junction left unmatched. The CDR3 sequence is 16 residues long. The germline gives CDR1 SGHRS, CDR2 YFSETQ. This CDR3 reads CASSLVPGGEVDAAFF. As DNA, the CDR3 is TGCGCCAGCAGCTTGGTGCCAGGGGGCGAAGTAGATGCAGCTTTCTTT.

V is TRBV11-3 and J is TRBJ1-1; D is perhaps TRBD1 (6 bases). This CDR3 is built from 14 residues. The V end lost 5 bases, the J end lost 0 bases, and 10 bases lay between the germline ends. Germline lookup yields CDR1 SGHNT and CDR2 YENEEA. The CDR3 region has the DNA TGTGCCAGCAGCAAAGGACAGTTGAACACTGAAGCTTTCTTT. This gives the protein CASSKGQLNTEAFF.

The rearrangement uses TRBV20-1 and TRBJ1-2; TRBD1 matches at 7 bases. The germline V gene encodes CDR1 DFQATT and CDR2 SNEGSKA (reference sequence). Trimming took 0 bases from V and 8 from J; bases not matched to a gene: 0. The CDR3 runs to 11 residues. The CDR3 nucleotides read TGCAGTGCTAGAGAACAGGGGGGCTACACCTTC. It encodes CSAREQGGYTF.

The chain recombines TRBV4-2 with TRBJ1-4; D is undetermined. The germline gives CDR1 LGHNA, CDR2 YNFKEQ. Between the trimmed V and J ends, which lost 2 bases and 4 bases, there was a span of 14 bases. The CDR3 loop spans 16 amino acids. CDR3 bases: TGTGCCAGCAGCCAAAATGGCCTTGGATTTAATGAAAAACTGTTTTTT. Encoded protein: CASSQNGLGFNEKLFF.

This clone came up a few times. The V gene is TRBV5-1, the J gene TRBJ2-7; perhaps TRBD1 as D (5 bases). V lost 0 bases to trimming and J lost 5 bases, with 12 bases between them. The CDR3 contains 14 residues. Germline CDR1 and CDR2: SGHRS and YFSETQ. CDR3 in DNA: TGCGCCAGCAGCTTGGGGCAGGGTCCCCACGAGCAGTACTTC. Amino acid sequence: CASSLGQGPHEQYF.

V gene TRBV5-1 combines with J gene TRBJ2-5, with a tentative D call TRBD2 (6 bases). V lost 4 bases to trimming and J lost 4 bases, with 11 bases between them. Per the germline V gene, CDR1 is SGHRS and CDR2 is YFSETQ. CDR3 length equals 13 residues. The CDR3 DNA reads TGCGCCAGCAGCCCCAACGGGGGAGAGACCCAGTACTTC. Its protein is CASSPNGGETQYF.

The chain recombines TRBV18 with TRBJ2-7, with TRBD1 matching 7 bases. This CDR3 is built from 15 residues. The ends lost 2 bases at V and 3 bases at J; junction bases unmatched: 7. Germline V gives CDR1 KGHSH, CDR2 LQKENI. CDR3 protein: CASSPDDRVVYEQYF. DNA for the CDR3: TGTGCCAGCTCACCAGACGACAGGGTTGTCTACGAGCAGTACTTC.

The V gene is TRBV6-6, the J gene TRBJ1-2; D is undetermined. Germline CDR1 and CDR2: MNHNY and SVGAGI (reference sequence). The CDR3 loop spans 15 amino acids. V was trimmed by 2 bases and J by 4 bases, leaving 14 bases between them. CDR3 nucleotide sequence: TGTGCCAGCAGTTACGAGGAGACGGGAGGCTATGGCTACACCTTC. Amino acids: CASSYEETGGYGYTF.

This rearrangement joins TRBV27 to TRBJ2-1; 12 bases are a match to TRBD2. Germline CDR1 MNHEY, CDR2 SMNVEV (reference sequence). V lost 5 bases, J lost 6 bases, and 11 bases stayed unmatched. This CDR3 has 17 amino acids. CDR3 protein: CASSPLAGGPLGNEQFF. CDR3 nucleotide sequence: TGTGCCAGCAGTCCTCTAGCGGGGGGGCCTCTTGGCAATGAGCAGTTCTTC.

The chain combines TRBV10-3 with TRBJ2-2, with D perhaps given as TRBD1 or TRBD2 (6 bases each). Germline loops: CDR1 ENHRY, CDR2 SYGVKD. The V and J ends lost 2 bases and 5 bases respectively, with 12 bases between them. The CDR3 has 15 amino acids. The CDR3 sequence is CAISERGPTTGELFF. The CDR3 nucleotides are TGTGCCATCAGTGAGCGGGGGCCTACGACCGGGGAGCTGTTTTTT.

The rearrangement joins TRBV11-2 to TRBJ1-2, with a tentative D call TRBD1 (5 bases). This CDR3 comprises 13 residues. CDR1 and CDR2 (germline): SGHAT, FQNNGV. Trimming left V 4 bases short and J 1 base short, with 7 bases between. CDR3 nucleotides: TGTGCCAGCAGCTCGGACAATAACTATGGCTACACCTTC. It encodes CASSSDNNYGYTF.

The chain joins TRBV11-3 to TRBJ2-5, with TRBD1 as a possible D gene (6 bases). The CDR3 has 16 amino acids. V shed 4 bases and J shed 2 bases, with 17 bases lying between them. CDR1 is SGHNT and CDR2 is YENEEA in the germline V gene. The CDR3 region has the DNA TGTGCCAGCAGCTGGGGCTACAGGGAGAAACAAGAGACCCAGTACTTC. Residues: CASSWGYREKQETQYF.

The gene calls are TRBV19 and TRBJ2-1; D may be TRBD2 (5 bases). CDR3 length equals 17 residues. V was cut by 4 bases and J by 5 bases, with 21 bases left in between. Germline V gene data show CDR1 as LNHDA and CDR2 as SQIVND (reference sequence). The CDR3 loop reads CASSNSIALPINNEQFF. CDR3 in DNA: TGTGCCAGTAGTAACTCGATAGCGTTACCAATTAACAATGAGCAGTTCTTC. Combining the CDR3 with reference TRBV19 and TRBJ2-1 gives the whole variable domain DGGITQSPKYLFRKEGQNVTLSCEQNLNHDAMYWYRQDPGQGLRLIYYSQIVNDFQKGDIAEGYSVSREKKESFPLTVTSAQKNPTAFYLCASSNSIALPINNEQFFGPGTRLTVL.

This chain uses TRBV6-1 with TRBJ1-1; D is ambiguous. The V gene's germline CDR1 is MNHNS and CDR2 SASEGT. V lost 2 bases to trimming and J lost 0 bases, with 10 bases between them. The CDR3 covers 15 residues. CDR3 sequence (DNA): TGTGCCAGCAGTGAATTTTCGGTTATGAACACTGAAGCTTTCTTT. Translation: CASSEFSVMNTEAFF.

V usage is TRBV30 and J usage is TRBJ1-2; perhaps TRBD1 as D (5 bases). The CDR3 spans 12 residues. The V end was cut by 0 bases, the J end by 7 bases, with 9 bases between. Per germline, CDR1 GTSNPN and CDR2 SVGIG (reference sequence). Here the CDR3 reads CAWSVGGLGYTF. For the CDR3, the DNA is TGTGCCTGGAGTGTCGGGGGACTTGGCTACACCTTC.

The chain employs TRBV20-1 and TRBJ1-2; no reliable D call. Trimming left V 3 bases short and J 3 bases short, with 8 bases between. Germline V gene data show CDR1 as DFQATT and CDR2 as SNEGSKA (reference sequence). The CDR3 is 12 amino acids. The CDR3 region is CSASKGDYGYTF. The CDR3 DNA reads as TGCAGTGCTAGTAAGGGTGACTATGGCTACACCTTC.

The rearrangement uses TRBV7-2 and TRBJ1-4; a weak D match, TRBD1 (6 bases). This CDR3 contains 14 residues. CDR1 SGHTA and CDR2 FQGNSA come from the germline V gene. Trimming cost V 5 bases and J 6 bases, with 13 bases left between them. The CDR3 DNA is TGTGCCAGCAGCATACAGGGTTGGGATGAAAAACTGTTTTTT. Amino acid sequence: CASSIQGWDEKLFF.

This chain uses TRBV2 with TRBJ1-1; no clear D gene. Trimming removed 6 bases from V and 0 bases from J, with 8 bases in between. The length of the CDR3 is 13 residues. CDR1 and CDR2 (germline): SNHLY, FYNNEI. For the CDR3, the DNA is TGTGCCAGCAGATTGGACCTGAACACTGAAGCTTTCTTT. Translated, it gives CASRLDLNTEAFF.

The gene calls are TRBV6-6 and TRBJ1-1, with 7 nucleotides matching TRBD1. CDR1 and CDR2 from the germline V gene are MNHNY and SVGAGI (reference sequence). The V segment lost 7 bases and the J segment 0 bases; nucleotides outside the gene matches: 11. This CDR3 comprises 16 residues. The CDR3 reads CASTHRRTGLNTEAFF. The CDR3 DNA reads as TGTGCCAGCACCCACCGGAGGACAGGATTGAACACTGAAGCTTTCTTT.

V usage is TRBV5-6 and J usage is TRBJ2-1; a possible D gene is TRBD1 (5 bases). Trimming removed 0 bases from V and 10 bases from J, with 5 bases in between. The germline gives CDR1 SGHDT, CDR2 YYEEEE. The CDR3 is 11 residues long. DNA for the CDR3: TGTGCCAGCAGCTTGGGACAGGAGCAGTTCTTC. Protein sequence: CASSLGQEQFF.

Here the CDR3 reads CASSSRQGAGTGVDYTF. The CDR3 coding sequence is TGTGCCAGCAGTTCCAGACAAGGGGCGGGGACAGGGGTGGACTACACCTTC. V is TRBV28 and J is TRBJ1-2; 10 positions match TRBD1. The CDR3 spans 17 residues. V gave up 4 bases and J gave up 10 bases; unmatched junction bases: 18. Germline V gene lookup returns CDR1 MDHEN and CDR2 SYDVKM.

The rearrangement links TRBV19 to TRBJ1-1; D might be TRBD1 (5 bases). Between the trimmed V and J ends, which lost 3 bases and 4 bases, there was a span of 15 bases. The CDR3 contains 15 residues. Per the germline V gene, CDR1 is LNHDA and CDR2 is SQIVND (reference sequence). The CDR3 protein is CASSIGQSGGTEAFF. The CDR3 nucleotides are TGTGCCAGTAGTATCGGCCAGTCTGGGGGCACTGAAGCTTTCTTT.

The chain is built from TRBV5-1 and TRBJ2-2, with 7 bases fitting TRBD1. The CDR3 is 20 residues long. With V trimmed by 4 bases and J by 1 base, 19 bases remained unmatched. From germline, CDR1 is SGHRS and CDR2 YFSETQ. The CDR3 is CASSPRLFFSGTVNTGELFF. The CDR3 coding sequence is TGCGCCAGCAGCCCCCGTCTTTTCTTTTCGGGGACAGTGAACACCGGGGAGCTGTTTTTT.

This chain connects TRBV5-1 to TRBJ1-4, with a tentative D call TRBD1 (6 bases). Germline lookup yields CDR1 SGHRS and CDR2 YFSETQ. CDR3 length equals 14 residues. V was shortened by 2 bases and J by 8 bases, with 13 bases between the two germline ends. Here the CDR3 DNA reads TGCGCCAGCAGCTTTACAGGGATGATCGAAAAACTGTTTTTT. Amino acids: CASSFTGMIEKLFF.

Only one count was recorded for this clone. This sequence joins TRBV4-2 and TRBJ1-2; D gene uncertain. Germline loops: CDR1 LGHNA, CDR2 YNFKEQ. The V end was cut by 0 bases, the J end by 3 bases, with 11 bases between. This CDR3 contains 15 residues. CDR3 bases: TGTGCCAGCAGCCAAGATTCAGCGCAACACTATGGCTACACCTTC. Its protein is CASSQDSAQHYGYTF.

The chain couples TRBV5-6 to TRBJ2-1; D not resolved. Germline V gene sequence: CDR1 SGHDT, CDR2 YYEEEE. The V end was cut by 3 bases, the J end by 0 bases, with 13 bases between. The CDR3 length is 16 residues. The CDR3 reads CASSSQTASSYNEQFF. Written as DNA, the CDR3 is TGTGCCAGCAGCTCCCAGACCGCTAGCTCCTACAATGAGCAGTTCTTC.

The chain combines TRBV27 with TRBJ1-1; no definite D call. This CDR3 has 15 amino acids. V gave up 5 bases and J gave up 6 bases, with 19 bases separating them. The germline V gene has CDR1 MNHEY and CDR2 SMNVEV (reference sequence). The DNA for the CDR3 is TGTGCCAGCAGTCCCGGACTTTCTAGGCCCCCTGAAGCTTTCTTT. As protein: CASSPGLSRPPEAFF.

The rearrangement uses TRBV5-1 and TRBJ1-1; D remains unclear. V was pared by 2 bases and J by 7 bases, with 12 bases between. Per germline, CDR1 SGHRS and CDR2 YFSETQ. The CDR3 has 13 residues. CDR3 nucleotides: TGCGCCAGCAGCTTCTCGGGCCGGGGTGAAGCTTTCTTT. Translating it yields CASSFSGRGEAFF.

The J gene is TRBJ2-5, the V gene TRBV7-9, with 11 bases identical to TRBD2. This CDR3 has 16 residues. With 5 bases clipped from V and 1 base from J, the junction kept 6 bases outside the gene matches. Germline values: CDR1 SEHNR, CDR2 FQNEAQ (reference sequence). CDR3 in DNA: TGTGCCAGCAGCCACGGACTAGCGGGCTTCCAAGAGACCCAGTACTTC. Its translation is CASSHGLAGFQETQYF.